The 20 T cell receptor beta chains presented below share a single source sample, sequenced in a study of T-cell reconstitution after alpha-beta-depleted transplantation in children. Unique molecular identifiers were incorporated into the prepared TCRbeta library. TCRdb redid the calling of the PCR reads with MiXCR, one entry per CDR3 protein. The sample lists around 440,000 distinct CDR3 sequences; roughly a tenth were seen once. Sequenced here: PBMCs, sampled before TCRalphabeta/CD19-depleted stem cell transplant. These receptors were obtained from a child aged 2 to 15 with inherited bone marrow failure, due to receive a stem cell transplant.

This clonotype showed up many times. V is TRBV27 and J is TRBJ2-7, with D maybe TRBD1 (5 bases). Looked up from germline, CDR1 is MNHEY and CDR2 is SMNVEV (reference sequence). This CDR3 has 14 residues. V lost 5 bases to trimming and J lost 2 bases, with 13 bases between them. The CDR3 bases are TGTGCCAGCAGTGGGGTAGGGGTGGCCTACGAGCAGTACTTC. Protein product: CASSGVGVAYEQYF.

This clonotype has a count of ten or more. The chain uses TRBV5-1 and TRBJ2-1, with 11 bases matching TRBD1. Per germline, CDR1 SGHRS and CDR2 YFSETQ. With 0 bases clipped from V and 9 bases from J, the junction kept 5 bases outside the gene matches. This CDR3 region has 15 residues. The DNA for the CDR3 is TGCGCCAGCAGCTTGGGGGACAGGGGGGGCAGTGAGCAGTTCTTC. Translation gives CASSLGDRGGSEQFF.

This clonotype was seen many times. The chain uses TRBV29-1 and TRBJ2-5, with D unresolved. This CDR3 contains 15 residues. Germline lookup yields CDR1 SQVTM and CDR2 ANQGSEA. With 2 bases removed from V and 4 bases from J, the gap between germline ends came to 17 bases. DNA of the CDR3: TGCAGCGTTGAATGGCGGTCCGGCCGAGGAGAGACCCAGTACTTC. Protein: CSVEWRSGRGETQYF.

Comments on this clonotype: A much more abundant neighbour one base away suggests this may be a read error. In DNA form, the CDR3 reads TGTGCCACCAGTGATTGGAGGGCGGAGAGCTCCTACAATGAGCCGTTCTTC. Its protein is CATSDWRAESSYNEPFF. The genes are TRBV24-1 and TRBJ2-1; tentatively, D is TRBD2 (6 bases). Germline values: CDR1 KGHDR, CDR2 SFDVKD. The CDR3 is made up of 17 amino acids.

J is TRBJ2-7 and V is TRBV7-9; 10 bases line up with TRBD2. V shed 3 bases, J shed 0 bases, and the junction held 5 bases outside the gene matches. Germline lookup yields CDR1 SEHNR and CDR2 FQNEAQ (reference sequence). The CDR3 extends over 16 amino acids. This chain's CDR3 is CASSFSSGSSSYEQYF. DNA for the CDR3: TGTGCCAGCAGCTTTTCTAGCGGGAGCTCCTCCTACGAGCAGTACTTC.

This clonotype was recorded at least ten times. The chain recombines TRBV20-1 with TRBJ1-5; D is perhaps TRBD1 (6 bases). Trimming left V 3 bases short and J 3 bases short, with 12 bases between. CDR3 length: 14 amino acids. CDR1 and CDR2 from the germline V gene are DFQATT and SNEGSKA (reference sequence). The CDR3: CSASSRQDNQPQHF. The CDR3 DNA is TGCAGTGCTAGTTCCAGACAGGACAATCAGCCCCAGCATTTT.

The chain combines TRBV10-1 with TRBJ2-7; D is uncertain. With 4 bases removed from V and 8 bases from J, the gap between germline ends came to 18 bases. Germline V gene sequence: CDR1 WNHNN, CDR2 SYGVQD (reference sequence). This CDR3 contains 14 residues. The CDR3 protein is CASSGLPSYRKQYF. CDR3 nucleotide sequence: TGCGCCAGCAGTGGGCTACCCTCTTACAGAAAGCAGTACTTC.

This clonotype was counted at least ten times. V usage is TRBV29-1 and J usage is TRBJ2-7; possibly TRBD1 for D (6 bases). V dropped 3 bases and J dropped 3 bases, with 12 bases sitting between them. CDR1 is SQVTM, CDR2 ANQGSEA, per germline. CDR3 length equals 13 residues. The DNA for the CDR3 is TGCAGCGTTGATGCGCAGGGGAACTACGAGCAGTACTTC. This gives the protein CSVDAQGNYEQYF.

The chain has TRBV23-1 and TRBJ2-1; 8 bases align to TRBD1. TRBV23-1 is given ORF status, its function remaining uncertain. The CDR3 totals 17 residues. The ends lost 2 bases at V and 1 base at J; junction bases unmatched: 7. The CDR3 reads CASSQPPTGESYNEQFF. In DNA form, the CDR3 reads TGCGCCAGCAGTCAACCGCCGACAGGGGAGTCCTACAATGAGCAGTTCTTC.

J is TRBJ1-3 and V is TRBV7-8, with 7 bases fitting TRBD1. Germline-derived CDR1 and CDR2 are SGHVS and FQNEAQ. The CDR3 totals 17 residues. The J segment lost 0 bases and the V segment lost 5 bases, leaving 10 bases of the junction unmatched. CDR3 residues: CASSPGAGGYSGNTIYF. The CDR3 DNA follows: TGTGCCAGCAGCCCGGGGGCAGGGGGTTACTCTGGAAACACCATATATTTT.

This clonotype was seen ten or more times. The chain recombines TRBV4-3 with TRBJ2-7; D is perhaps TRBD1 (6 bases). This CDR3 has 14 amino acids. V was shortened by 5 bases and J by 2 bases, with 13 bases between the two germline ends. In germline, CDR1 is LGHNA, CDR2 YSLEER. The CDR3 bases are TGCGCCAGCAGCGTGGACAGCGCCGCCTACGAGCAGTACTTC. Encoded protein: CASSVDSAAYEQYF.

Notes on this clonotype: The junction departs from germline at one end; a sequencing error may be responsible. Here the CDR3 reads CACRGTSGRQISYNEQFF. Here the CDR3 DNA reads TGTGCCTGCAGAGGGACTAGCGGGAGGCAAATCTCCTACAATGAGCAGTTCTTC. The genes are TRBV12-3 or TRBV12-4 and TRBJ2-1, with TRBD2 matching 15 bases. The CDR3 is 18 residues long.

This clonotype occurred once. One base away lies a much larger clone, so this may be a sequencing read error. V gene TRBV7-2 combines with J gene TRBJ2-3; 8 nucleotides match TRBD2. This CDR3 is built from 15 residues. The V segment lost 2 bases and the J segment 4 bases; nucleotides outside the gene matches: 5. CDR1 and CDR2 from the germline V gene are SGHTA and FQGNSA. The CDR3 DNA sequence: TGTGCCAGCAGCTTACTTAGGACTAGCCCAGATACGCAGTATTTT. This codes for CASSLLRTSPDTQYF.

The gene calls are TRBV12-3 or TRBV12-4 and TRBJ1-6; D is perhaps TRBD1 (6 bases). V was shortened by 7 bases and J by 9 bases, with 19 bases between the two germline ends. CDR3 length: 15 residues. The chain's CDR3 is CASNSGGPRGSPLHF. In DNA form, the CDR3 reads TGTGCCAGCAATTCCGGGGGGCCCCGGGGTTCACCCCTCCACTTT.

The rearrangement uses TRBV4-1 and TRBJ2-5; 9 positions match TRBD2. V was pared by 0 bases and J by 5 bases, with 22 bases of the junction left unmatched. CDR1 is MGHRA and CDR2 is YSYEKL in the germline V gene. The CDR3 length is 21 residues. This CDR3 is CASSQDLLSLTSGGARETQYF. The CDR3, as DNA: TGCGCCAGCAGCCAAGATCTCCTTTCCCTGACTAGCGGAGGCGCGAGGGAGACCCAGTACTTC.

This clonotype showed up many times. The chain couples TRBV27 to TRBJ2-7, with 10 bases aligning to TRBD2. V gave up 2 bases and J gave up 3 bases; unmatched junction bases: 4. The CDR3 totals 15 residues. Germline V CDR1 and CDR2: MNHEY, SMNVEV (reference sequence). CDR3 in amino acids: CASSLVWTSGYEQYF. Written as DNA, the CDR3 is TGTGCCAGCAGTTTAGTTTGGACTAGCGGCTACGAGCAGTACTTC.

The genes are TRBV19 and TRBJ1-2, with D perhaps matching TRBD1 (6 bases). Germline V gives CDR1 LNHDA, CDR2 SQIVND (reference sequence). V dropped 3 bases and J dropped 8 bases, with 10 bases sitting between them. The CDR3 totals 12 residues. In nucleotides, the CDR3 is TGTGCCAGTAGTATCGGAGGGGGAGGCTACACCTTC. Protein product: CASSIGGGGYTF.

This clonotype was seen ten or more times. The genes are TRBV5-1 and TRBJ2-1; possibly TRBD1 or TRBD2 for D (5 bases each). The V end lost 0 bases, the J end lost 2 bases, and 9 bases lay between the germline ends. This CDR3 comprises 15 residues. Per the germline V gene, CDR1 is SGHRS and CDR2 is YFSETQ. CDR3 in DNA: TGCGCCAGCAGCTTGGGAGGGGTGGCCTACAATGAGCAGTTCTTC. It is translated as CASSLGGVAYNEQFF.

In its sample, this clonotype was seen many times. The chain carries TRBV19 and TRBJ1-3; tentative D call: TRBD1 (5 bases). CDR1 LNHDA and CDR2 SQIVND come from the germline V gene (reference sequence). V was pared by 8 bases and J by 0 bases, with 14 bases between. The CDR3 has 15 amino acids. The CDR3 sequence: CASALGPYSGNTIYF. The DNA for the CDR3 is TGTGCCAGTGCCCTGGGACCATACTCTGGAAACACCATATATTTT.

The table lists this clonotype with many counts. The V and J genes are TRBV12-3 or TRBV12-4 and TRBJ2-1; TRBD2 matches at 10 bases. V was pared by 5 bases and J by 4 bases, with 11 bases of the junction left unmatched. The CDR3 covers 17 residues. In DNA form, the CDR3 reads TGTGCCAGCAGTCCGAGCGGGAGGGCCCCCTTTTACAATGAGCAGTTCTTC. It is translated as CASSPSGRAPFYNEQFF.